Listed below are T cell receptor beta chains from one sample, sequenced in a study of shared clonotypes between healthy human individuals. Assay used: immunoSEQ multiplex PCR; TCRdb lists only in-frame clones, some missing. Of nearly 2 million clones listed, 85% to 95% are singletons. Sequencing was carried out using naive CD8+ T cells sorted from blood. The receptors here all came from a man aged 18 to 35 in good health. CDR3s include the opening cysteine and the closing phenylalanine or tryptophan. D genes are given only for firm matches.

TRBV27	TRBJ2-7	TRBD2	CASSPRDSGSDEQYF
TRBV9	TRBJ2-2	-	CASSVMVGGELFF
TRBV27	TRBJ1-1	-	CASSYPGAEAFF
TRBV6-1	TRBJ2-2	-	CASSALQGGNGELFF
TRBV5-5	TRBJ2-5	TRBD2	CASRMSSSGRGQETQYF
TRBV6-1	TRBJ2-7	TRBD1	CASSLGQGYDEQYF
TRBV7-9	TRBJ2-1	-	CASSLGQGSYNEQFF
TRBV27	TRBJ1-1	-	CASSFPNTEAFF
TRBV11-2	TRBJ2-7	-	CASSLVSSSYEQYF
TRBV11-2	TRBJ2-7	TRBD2	CASSLSQGLAGYEQYF
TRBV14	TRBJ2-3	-	CASSQGSTDTQYF
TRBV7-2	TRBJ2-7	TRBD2	CASSLGPPGLAGGSEQYF
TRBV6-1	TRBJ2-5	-	CASTRRARETQYF
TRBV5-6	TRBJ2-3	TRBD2	CASSLGTSGSFIDTQYF
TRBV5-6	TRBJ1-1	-	CASSLVLEGAEAFF
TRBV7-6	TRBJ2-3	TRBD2	CASSLGTSGSEDTQYF
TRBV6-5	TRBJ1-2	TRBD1	CASNNNLGTEGYTF
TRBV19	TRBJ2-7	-	CASRGPANEQYF
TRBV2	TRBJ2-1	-	CASSDLEAQTYNEQFF
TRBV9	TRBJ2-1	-	CASSVEDGRYNEQFF
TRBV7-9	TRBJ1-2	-	CASSLNALDGTF
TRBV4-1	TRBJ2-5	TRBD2	CASSQDVLAAQETQYF
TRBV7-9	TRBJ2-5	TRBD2	CASSSPTSGGRTQYF
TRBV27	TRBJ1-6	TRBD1	CASSYAGGGNSPLHF
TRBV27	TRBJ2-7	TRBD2	CASSLFRGDEQYF
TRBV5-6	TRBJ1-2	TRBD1	CASSSDRETLYGYTF
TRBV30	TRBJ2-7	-	CAWTKARDYEQYF
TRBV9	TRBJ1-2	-	CASSTDTYGYTF
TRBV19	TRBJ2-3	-	CASTNRAGGTDTQYF
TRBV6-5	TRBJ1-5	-	CASSQLRGSNQPQHF
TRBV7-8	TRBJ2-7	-	CASSLGGITYEQYF
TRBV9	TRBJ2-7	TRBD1	CASSWGQGGSYEQYF
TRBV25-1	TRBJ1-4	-	CASSDGREDEKLFF
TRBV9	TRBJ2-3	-	CASSVGGGASDTQYF
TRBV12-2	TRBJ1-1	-	CASRLWTLMNTEAFF
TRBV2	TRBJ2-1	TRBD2	CASSLTSAVFEQFF
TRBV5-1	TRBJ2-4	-	CASSSPEGENIQYF